The 23 T cell receptor beta chains presented below share a single source sample, sequenced in a study of blood T cells in healthy people across ages (dated by TCRdb to about 2015). Preparation of the library involved 5' RACE. Sequencer: Illumina HiSeq 2500. The second PCR ran for about 7 to 11 cycles and used a J-beta primer mix along with a sample-barcoded 5' primer. The public sequencing data were trimmed at Q25 with fastp and processed into clonotypes with MiXCR by TCRdb, which kept only in-frame beta chains. Identical CDR3 protein sequences are pooled into one entry, listed with their most common genes and DNA. This sample is represented by over a million distinct CDR3 sequences; almost 25% of them were singletons. Of the sample, approximately 0.7% is held by the ten largest clones. These data were also filed under a second study, of T cells of mothers and their children.

The sample consisted of blood. These TCRs come from a girl aged 2-10 years in good health.

The chain has TRBV20-1 and TRBJ2-1; the D gene could be TRBD1 or TRBD2 (5 bases each). Trimming pared 4 bases from V and 8 bases from J, leaving 21 bases between. CDR1 is DFQATT, CDR2 SNEGSKA, per germline (reference sequence). CDR3 size: 15 residues. CDR3 in amino acids: CSAKVIEGSQDEQFF. CDR3 nucleotide sequence: TGCAGTGCTAAAGTGATTGAGGGGTCTCAGGATGAGCAGTTCTTC.

This chain connects TRBV7-2 to TRBJ2-5; the D gene could be TRBD1 or TRBD2 (5 bases each). Looked up from germline, CDR1 is SGHTA and CDR2 is FQGNSA. CDR3 length: 14 residues. The V gene lost 7 bases and the J gene lost 3 bases, with 15 bases spanning the gap. The CDR3 DNA follows: TGTGCCAGCACCTCCGTGGTGGGGGAAGAGACCCAGTACTTC. Translated, it gives CASTSVVGEETQYF.

In nucleotides, the CDR3 is TGTGCCAGTAAAATGGGGGGAAACACTGAAGCTTTCTTT. The encoded protein is CASKMGGNTEAFF. The chain joins TRBV19 to TRBJ1-1; D might be TRBD1 (5 bases). The germline gives CDR1 LNHDA, CDR2 SQIVND (reference sequence). CDR3 length: 13 amino acids. V dropped 7 bases and J dropped 2 bases, with 11 bases sitting between them.

As DNA, the CDR3 is TGCGCCAGCAGTTCGGGACCTCGAGATGAAGCTTTCTTT. Translation gives CASSSGPRDEAFF. V and J are TRBV5-1 and TRBJ1-1; maybe TRBD1 (5 bases). Germline V gives CDR1 SGHRS, CDR2 YFSETQ. This CDR3 is built from 13 residues. V lost 5 bases and J 7 bases, leaving 15 bases between the germline ends.

This clonotype turned up a few times. The rearrangement joins TRBV5-5 to TRBJ2-5; D perhaps matches TRBD2 (6 bases). Germline values: CDR1 SGHKS, CDR2 YYEKEE (reference sequence). V was pared by 0 bases and J by 2 bases, with 17 bases between. The CDR3 is made up of 17 amino acids. CDR3 sequence reads: CASSLVSLADPQETQYF. DNA of the CDR3: TGTGCCAGCAGCTTGGTGTCCTTAGCGGACCCTCAAGAGACCCAGTACTTC.

The chain has TRBV20-1 and TRBJ2-5, with 7 nucleotides matching TRBD2. The trim removed 6 bases at V and 5 bases at J, leaving 12 bases unmatched. The germline CDR1 and CDR2 sequences are DFQATT and SNEGSKA (reference sequence). The CDR3 is made up of 14 amino acids. In DNA form, the CDR3 reads TGCAGTGCCTTGATTTGGGGGGGTCGGGAGACCCAGTACTTC. This encodes CSALIWGGRETQYF.

Regarding this clonotype: This likely comes from a read error, as the CDR3 has no conserved phenylalanine or tryptophan at its end. This chain uses TRBV6-5 with TRBJ1-4, with a possible D match to TRBD1 (6 bases). Trimming pared 6 bases from V and 8 bases from J, leaving 13 bases between. The CDR3 loop spans 13 amino acids. Germline CDR1 is MNHEY and CDR2 is SVGAGI. In DNA, the CDR3 is TGTGCCAGCAGGAGGGGGACCCTAGAAAAACTGTTTCTT. It translates to CASRRGTLEKLFL.

The chain is built from TRBV3-1 and TRBJ1-1; D uncertain. The CDR3 contains 14 residues. Germline loops: CDR1 LGHDT, CDR2 YNNKEL (reference sequence). V gave up 0 bases and J gave up 5 bases, with 10 bases separating them. The CDR3 coding sequence is TGTGCCAGCAGCCAAGATCTTATCAGAACTGAAGCTTTCTTT. Translating gives CASSQDLIRTEAFF.

This chain joins TRBV3-1 and TRBJ1-4; D is unresolved. Germline CDR1 and CDR2: LGHDT and YNNKEL (reference sequence). This CDR3 is 15 amino acids long. V was trimmed by 0 bases and J by 7 bases, leaving 12 bases between them. CDR3 sequence (DNA): TGTGCCAGCAGCCAAGAGACCCGGCCAATTGAAAAACTGTTTTTT. It is translated as CASSQETRPIEKLFF.

There are a few counts of this clonotype. In nucleotides, the CDR3 is TGCAGTGCTAGTCGGAGGGAGAAAAAAGATACGCAGTATTTT. Amino acids: CSASRREKKDTQYF. The chain uses TRBV20-1 and TRBJ2-3, with D tentatively TRBD2 (6 bases). Trimming pared 3 bases from V and 5 bases from J, leaving 15 bases between. The CDR3 is made up of 14 amino acids. CDR1 is DFQATT, CDR2 SNEGSKA, per germline (reference sequence).

The chain carries TRBV6-2 or TRBV6-3 and TRBJ1-5, with D tentatively TRBD1 (6 bases). Germline CDR1 MNHEY, CDR2 SVGEGT. Trimming removed 4 bases from V and 3 bases from J, with 10 bases in between. The CDR3 has 14 amino acids. CDR3 nucleotides: TGTGCCAGCAGTTGGACAGCTCTCAATCAGCCCCAGCATTTT. It encodes CASSWTALNQPQHF.

This clonotype was recorded a few times. The V call is TRBV9, the J call TRBJ2-3, with TRBD2 matching 13 bases. The V and J ends lost 3 bases and 5 bases, in that order; junction bases with no gene match: 3. This CDR3 spans 15 amino acids. CDR1 SGDLS and CDR2 YYNGEE come from the germline V gene. This chain's CDR3 is CASSGTSGRKDTQYF. In nucleotides, the CDR3 is TGTGCCAGCAGCGGGACTAGCGGGAGAAAAGATACGCAGTATTTT.

This chain uses TRBV5-1 with TRBJ1-2; D may be TRBD1 (5 bases). Germline CDR1 is SGHRS and CDR2 is YFSETQ. V was shortened by 0 bases and J by 9 bases, with 15 bases between the two germline ends. This CDR3 comprises 14 residues. The CDR3 DNA reads TGCGCCAGCAGCTTGGCCGGGGGAGAAGATAGCTACACCTTC. Protein sequence: CASSLAGGEDSYTF.

The chain has TRBV2 and TRBJ1-4; 11 bases are a match to TRBD1. CDR3 length equals 16 residues. Germline lookup yields CDR1 SNHLY and CDR2 FYNNEI. V was clipped by 7 bases and J by 8 bases; unmatched bases: 12. The CDR3 DNA reads TGTGCCAGCACCCCGGGGGCGGGACAGGGGGAAGAAAAACTGTTTTTT. Its protein is CASTPGAGQGEEKLFF. Complete variable domain (other parts from reference TRBV2 and TRBJ1-4): EPEVTQTPSHQVTQMGQEVILRCVPISNHLYFYWYRQILGQKVEFLVSFYNNEISEKSEIFDDQFSVERPDGSNFTLKIRSTKLEDSAMYFCASTPGAGQGEEKLFFGSGTQLSVL.

This clonotype showed up just a few times. The chain couples TRBV12-3 or TRBV12-4 to TRBJ2-7; 7 bases match TRBD2. The CDR3 loop spans 15 amino acids. Trimming removed 1 base from V and 7 bases from J; junction bases left unmatched: 10. CDR3 loop: CASSLGEGLLGEQYF. CDR3 nucleotides: TGTGCCAGCAGTTTAGGGGAGGGCCTCCTTGGGGAGCAGTACTTC.

This clonotype was seen once. J is TRBJ2-2 and V is TRBV29-1, with 11 bases lining up with TRBD1. CDR3 size: 17 residues. Germline V lookup: CDR1 SQVTM, CDR2 ANQGSEA. The ends lost 6 bases at V and 3 bases at J; junction bases unmatched: 12. DNA for the CDR3: TGCAGCGTAGGGTGGGGACAGGGGGTAGATGACACCGGGGAGCTGTTTTTT. Translating gives CSVGWGQGVDDTGELFF.

There are a few counts of this clonotype. The V and J genes are TRBV20-1 and TRBJ2-3; either TRBD1 or TRBD2 may supply D (6 bases each). Germline CDR1 DFQATT, CDR2 SNEGSKA (reference sequence). Trimming took off 2 bases at V and 0 bases at J, with 15 bases between the two ends. The CDR3 runs 16 residues. The CDR3 DNA reads as TGCAGTGCTAGAAGGGGGACTGGCGGGAGCACAGATACGCAGTATTTT. Protein sequence: CSARRGTGGSTDTQYF.

A few counts support this clonotype. CDR3 amino acids: CASGQSNEQFF. The CDR3, as DNA: TGTGCCAGCGGACAATCGAATGAGCAGTTCTTC. The V call is TRBV7-9, the J call TRBJ2-1, with D tentatively TRBD1 (5 bases). Germline CDR1 reads SEHNR; CDR2 reads FQNEAQ (reference sequence). CDR3 size: 11 residues. The germline V and J ends were trimmed by 8 bases and 7 bases, with 9 bases remaining between them.

This clonotype has a count of ten or more. The chain links TRBV18 to TRBJ2-1; TRBD2 matches 9 bases. The DNA end lines up better with TRBJ2-7; the J call may be wrong. This CDR3 has 15 amino acids. Per germline, CDR1 KGHSH and CDR2 LQKENI. This CDR3 reads CASSPSGGSSYEQYF. In nucleotides, the CDR3 is TGTGCCAGCTCACCAAGCGGGGGGAGCTCCTACGAGCAGTACTTC.

The chain employs TRBV7-9 and TRBJ1-1; perhaps TRBD1 as D (5 bases). Trimming shortened V by 2 bases and J by 6 bases, and 16 bases separated the two germline ends. Per germline, CDR1 SEHNR and CDR2 FQNEAQ (reference sequence). The CDR3 is 15 residues long. The CDR3 DNA sequence: TGTGCCAGCAGCTTAAATCCGGGAATAGGGGCTGAAGCTTTCTTT. It yields the protein CASSLNPGIGAEAFF. Full variable domain (rest looked up from reference TRBV7-9 and TRBJ1-1): DTGVSQNPRHKITKRGQNVTFRCDPISEHNRLYWYRQTLGQGPEFLTYFQNEAQLEKSRLLSDRFSAERPKGSFSTLEIQRTEQGDSAMYLCASSLNPGIGAEAFFGQGTRLTVV.

A few counts support this clonotype. The gene calls are TRBV7-9 and TRBJ1-2; D is unresolved. The CDR3 is 13 amino acids. With 5 bases removed from V and 6 bases from J, the gap between germline ends came to 13 bases. CDR1 is SEHNR, CDR2 FQNEAQ, per germline (reference sequence). CDR3 loop: CASSPLGRHGYTF. CDR3 coding DNA: TGTGCCAGCAGCCCCCTAGGGAGGCATGGCTACACCTTC. The full variable domain, with the rest looked up from reference TRBV7-9 and TRBJ1-2, is DTGVSQNPRHKITKRGQNVTFRCDPISEHNRLYWYRQTLGQGPEFLTYFQNEAQLEKSRLLSDRFSAERPKGSFSTLEIQRTEQGDSAMYLCASSPLGRHGYTFGSGTRLTVV.

The chain couples TRBV5-4 to TRBJ1-2; TRBD1 agrees at 9 bases. The germline gives CDR1 SGHNT, CDR2 YYREEE (reference sequence). V was pared by 3 bases and J by 4 bases, with 10 bases of the junction left unmatched. The CDR3 covers 16 residues. The CDR3 region is CASSSGTGFGGYGYTF. CDR3 coding DNA: TGTGCCAGCAGCTCCGGGACAGGGTTCGGTGGCTATGGCTACACCTTC.

The chain has TRBV6-2 or TRBV6-3 and TRBJ2-2; D gene uncertain. Germline-derived CDR1 and CDR2 are MNHEY and SVGEGT. The CDR3 consists of 13 residues. Trimming left V 6 bases short and J 5 bases short, with 10 bases between. CDR3 amino acids: CASSPQETGELFF. CDR3 bases: TGTGCCAGCAGCCCCCAGGAGACCGGGGAGCTGTTTTTT.